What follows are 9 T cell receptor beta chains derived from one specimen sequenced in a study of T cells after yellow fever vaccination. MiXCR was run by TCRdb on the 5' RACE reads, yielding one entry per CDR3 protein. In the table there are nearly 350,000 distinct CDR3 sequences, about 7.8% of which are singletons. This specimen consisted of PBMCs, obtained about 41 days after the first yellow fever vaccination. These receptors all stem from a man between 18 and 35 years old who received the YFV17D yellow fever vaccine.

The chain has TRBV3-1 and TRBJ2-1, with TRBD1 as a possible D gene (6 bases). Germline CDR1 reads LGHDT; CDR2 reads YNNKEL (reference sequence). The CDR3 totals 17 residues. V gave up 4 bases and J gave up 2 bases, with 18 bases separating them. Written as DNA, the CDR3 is TGTGCCAGCAGCCTTAAATCAGGGGTTTCTCCCTACAATGAGCAGTTCTTC. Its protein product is CASSLKSGVSPYNEQFF.

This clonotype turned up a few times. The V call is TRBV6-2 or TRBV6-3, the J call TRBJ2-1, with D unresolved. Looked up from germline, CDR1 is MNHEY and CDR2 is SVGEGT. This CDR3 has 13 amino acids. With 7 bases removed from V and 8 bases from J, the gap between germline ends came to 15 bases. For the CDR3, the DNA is TGTGCCAGCAACCCCGCGGCTGCGGATGAGCAGTTCTTC. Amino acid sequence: CASNPAAADEQFF.

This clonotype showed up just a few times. The CDR3 protein is CASSYVTASTDTQYF. CDR3 DNA: TGTGCCAGCAGTTACGTGACAGCAAGCACAGATACGCAGTATTTT. The J gene is TRBJ2-3, the V gene TRBV6-5; D may be TRBD1 (5 bases). CDR1 and CDR2 (germline): MNHEY, SVGAGI. V was pared by 2 bases and J by 0 bases, with 9 bases between. The CDR3 spans 15 residues.

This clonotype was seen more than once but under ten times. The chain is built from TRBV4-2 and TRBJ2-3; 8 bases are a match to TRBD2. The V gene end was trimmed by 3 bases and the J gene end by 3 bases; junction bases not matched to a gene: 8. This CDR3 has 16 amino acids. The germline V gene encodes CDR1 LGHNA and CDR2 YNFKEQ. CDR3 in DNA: TGTGCCAGCAGCCAGGCACAACGGGGGGGGACAGATACGCAGTATTTT. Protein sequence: CASSQAQRGGTDTQYF.

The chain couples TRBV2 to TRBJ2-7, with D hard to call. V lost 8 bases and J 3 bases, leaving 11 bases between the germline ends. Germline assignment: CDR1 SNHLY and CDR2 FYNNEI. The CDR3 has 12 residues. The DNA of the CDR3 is TGTGCCAGCGAAGTGCCAGGCTACGAGCAGTACGTC. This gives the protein CASEVPGYEQYV.

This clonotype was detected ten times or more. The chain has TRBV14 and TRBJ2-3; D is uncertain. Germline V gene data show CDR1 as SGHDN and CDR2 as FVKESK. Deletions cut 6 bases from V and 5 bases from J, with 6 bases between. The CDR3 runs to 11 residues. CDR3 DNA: TGTGCCAGCAGGGCGAGAGATACGCAGTATTTT. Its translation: CASRARDTQYF.

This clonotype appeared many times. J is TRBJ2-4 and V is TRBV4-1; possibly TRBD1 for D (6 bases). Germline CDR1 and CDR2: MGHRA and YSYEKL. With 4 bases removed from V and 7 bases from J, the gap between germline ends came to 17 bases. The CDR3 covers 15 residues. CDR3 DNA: TGCGCCAGCAGCCGAACCCAGGGGCTGAACAACATTCAGTACTTC. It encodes CASSRTQGLNNIQYF.

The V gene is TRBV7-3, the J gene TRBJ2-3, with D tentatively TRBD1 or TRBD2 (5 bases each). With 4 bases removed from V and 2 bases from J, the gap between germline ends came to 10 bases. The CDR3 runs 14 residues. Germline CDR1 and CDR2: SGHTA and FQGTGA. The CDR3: CASSYQGPTDTQYF. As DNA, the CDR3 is TGTGCCAGCAGCTATCAGGGACCCACAGATACGCAGTATTTT.

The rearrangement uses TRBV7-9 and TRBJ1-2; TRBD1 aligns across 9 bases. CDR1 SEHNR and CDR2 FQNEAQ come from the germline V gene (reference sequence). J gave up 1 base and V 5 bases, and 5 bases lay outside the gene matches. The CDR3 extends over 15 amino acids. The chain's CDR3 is CASSPRDRVNYGYTF. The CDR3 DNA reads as TGTGCCAGCAGCCCGCGGGACAGGGTTAACTATGGCTACACCTTC.